The 10 T cell receptor beta chains reported below all come from one sample, sequenced in a study of T cell responses to AZD1222 COVID-19 vaccine. The repertoire was sequenced with immunoSEQ multiplex PCR; TCRdb's copy has only in-frame clones and lacks some. The repertoire includes roughly 160,000 clones, around 88% of them detected once, and 0.85% to 1.2% sits in the top ten. This specimen consisted of peripheral blood, obtained 28 days after the second AZD1222 dose. These receptors all stem from an adult who received the AZD1222 COVID-19 vaccine.

The chain couples TRBV18 to TRBJ2-7; 7 bases are a match to TRBD1. Per the germline V gene, CDR1 is KGHSH and CDR2 is LQKENI. This CDR3 has 16 amino acids. V dropped 3 bases and J dropped 1; count of bases not matched to a gene: 9. This CDR3 reads CASSPIWDSSSYEQYF. The CDR3 nucleotides are TGTGCCAGCTCACCGATTTGGGACAGTTCTTCCTACGAGCAGTACTTC.

The rearrangement uses TRBV7-8 and TRBJ1-1, with TRBD1 matching 10 bases. CDR3 length: 16 residues. Unmatched junction bases numbered 6, after V lost 2 bases and J lost 3 bases. The germline V gene encodes CDR1 SGHVS and CDR2 FQNEAQ. The CDR3 spells CASSLRDRGGYTEAFF. In nucleotides, the CDR3 is TGTGCCAGCAGCTTAAGGGACAGGGGTGGGTACACTGAAGCTTTCTTT. Full variable domain (remainder filled in from reference TRBV7-8 and TRBJ1-1): GAGVSQSPRYKVAKRGQDVALRCDPISGHVSLFWYQQALGQGPEFLTYFQNEAQLDKSGLPSDRFFAERPEGSVSTLKIQRTQQEDSAVYLCASSLRDRGGYTEAFFGQGTRLTVV.

This clone was counted once. The rearrangement links TRBV6-5 to TRBJ1-2; 7 bases align to TRBD1. This CDR3 has 13 residues. The V and J ends lost 6 bases and 6 bases, in that order; junction bases with no gene match: 7. Germline CDR1 MNHEY, CDR2 SVGAGI. As DNA, the CDR3 is TGTGCCAGCAGGGCACCAGGGGGGGATGGCTACACCTTC. This gives the protein CASRAPGGDGYTF.

In DNA, the CDR3 is TGTGCCAGCACCGTCAGGGGGCCCTCCTACGAGCAGTACTTC. Its translation is CASTVRGPSYEQYF. The chain links TRBV7-2 to TRBJ2-7; 8 nucleotides line up with TRBD1. V was clipped by 7 bases and J by 0 bases; unmatched bases: 5. Germline V gene data show CDR1 as SGHTA and CDR2 as FQGNSA. CDR3 length equals 14 residues.

CDR3: CASSLTWVNTEAFF. Here the CDR3 DNA reads TGTGCCAGCAGTCTCACATGGGTGAACACTGAAGCTTTCTTT. This sequence joins TRBV6-5 and TRBJ1-1; D gene ambiguous. Trimming cost V 5 bases and J 0 bases, with 10 bases left between them. The CDR3 loop spans 14 amino acids. Germline lookup yields CDR1 MNHEY and CDR2 SVGAGI.

The rearrangement uses TRBV2 and TRBJ1-1, with 9 bases aligning to TRBD1. Unmatched junction bases numbered 3, after V lost 4 bases and J lost 0 bases. This CDR3 is 15 amino acids long. Germline assignment: CDR1 SNHLY and CDR2 FYNNEI. The CDR3 spells CASSGRDRVNTEAFF. The CDR3 region has the DNA TGTGCCAGCAGTGGACGGGACAGGGTGAACACTGAAGCTTTCTTT.

This chain connects TRBV21-1 to TRBJ2-5; whether TRBD1, the table's D call, matches the DNA was not checked. TRBV21-1 is designated a pseudogene. The CDR3 is 12 amino acids. CDR3 nucleotides: TGTGCCAAGCGGACAGGCGGGGAGACCCAGTACTTC. Encoded protein: CAKRTGGETQYF.

The rearrangement links TRBV6-5 to TRBJ1-2, with 9 nucleotides matching TRBD1. Per germline, CDR1 MNHEY and CDR2 SVGAGI. The CDR3 is 15 residues long. V gave up 6 bases and J gave up 4 bases; unmatched junction bases: 9. DNA of the CDR3: TGTGCCAGCAGCCCACCCCTGGACAGGGGCTATGGCTACACCTTC. Translation: CASSPPLDRGYGYTF.

The rearrangement links TRBV5-1 to TRBJ2-3; D possibly matches TRBD1 or TRBD2 (5 bases each). In germline, CDR1 is SGHRS, CDR2 YFSETQ. The germline V and J ends were trimmed by 0 bases and 6 bases, with 11 bases remaining between them. The CDR3 runs 14 residues. The CDR3 DNA follows: TGCGCCAGCAGCTTGGAGGGGAGTAGGGATACGCAGTATTTT. This codes for CASSLEGSRDTQYF. Full variable domain (missing parts from reference TRBV5-1 and TRBJ2-3): KAGVTQTPRYLIKTRGQQVTLSCSPISGHRSVSWYQQTPGQGLQFLFEYFSETQRNKGNFPGRFSGRQFSNSRSEMNVSTLELGDSALYLCASSLEGSRDTQYFGPGTRLTVL.

This clone was recorded once. The chain uses TRBV9 and TRBJ1-2, with D perhaps matching TRBD1 (5 bases). Between the trimmed V and J ends, which lost 4 bases and 4 bases, there was a span of 29 bases. The CDR3 is 19 residues long. Germline V gene lookup returns CDR1 SGDLS and CDR2 YYNGEE. The chain's CDR3 is CASSPPSNGETAFFYGYTF. The CDR3 coding sequence is TGTGCCAGCAGCCCGCCCTCAAACGGAGAGACAGCCTTCTTCTATGGCTACACCTTC.